The text below deals with one T cell receptor (beta chain). These data belong to a study of control samples from healthy donors and cancer patients. Generated by immunoSEQ multiplex PCR, the TCRdb table keeps only in-frame clones and is missing some. The sample shows over 50,000 clones, under 90% of them seen only once. The V end lost 5 bases, the J end lost 2 bases, and 25 bases lay between the germline ends. This CDR3 comprises 18 residues. The germline gives CDR1 SEHNR, CDR2 FQNEAQ (reference sequence). The genes are TRBV7-9 and TRBJ2-7; D not certain. This sequence was found in a man aged 70 or older in good health. Material: blood. CDR3 coding DNA: TGTGCCAGCAGCCACCGATTTGTACGGCACGACACGACCTACGAGCAGTACTTC. Protein product: CASSHRFVRHDTTYEQYF.